This section outlines one TCR beta chain sequence together with its context. Losses at the gene ends were 2 bases for V and 4 bases for J; bases not matched to a gene: 5. Germline lookup yields CDR1 SGHDT and CDR2 YYEEEE. The CDR3 covers 17 residues. These data come from a study of T cell responses to AZD1222 COVID-19 vaccine. The repertoire was sequenced with immunoSEQ multiplex PCR; TCRdb's copy has only in-frame clones and lacks some. The sample consists of roughly 75,000 clones, 80% to 90% of them appearing once. The genes are TRBV5-6 and TRBJ2-3; 15 positions match TRBD2. This TCR was recovered from an adult who received the AZD1222 COVID-19 vaccine. Sequences were derived from peripheral blood, sampled 28 days after the second AZD1222 dose. CDR3 protein: CASSLGLAGGSADTQYF. CDR3 nucleotides: TGTGCCAGCAGCTTAGGACTAGCGGGGGGGTCGGCAGATACGCAGTATTTT.